This T cell receptor beta chain comes out of a study of T cell responses to AZD1222 COVID-19 vaccine (dated by TCRdb to the early 2020s). Regarding the research as a whole: Because spike-specific TCR depth and breadth did not differ between the two schedules, AZD1222 recipients who got a second dose at roughly 4 weeks were pooled with those who got a second dose at roughly 12 weeks. TCR sequencing was performed for roughly 250 trial participants, of whom about 210 were given two doses of AZD1222 and roughly 25 were given two doses of MenACWY control vaccine. Trial participants were enrolled into age subgroups of 18-55, 56-69 and 70-plus years, which contained about 160, 30 and 59 TCR-sequenced participants, respectively. Paper-wide results and their limitations: Participants were mostly white British and included more females than males, and it was suggested by the authors that clonal diversity may have been underestimated. In the small 56-69-year group, the increase in depth fell short of significance, most likely because of low power. CD4 TCRs associated with the vaccine covered the entire spike protein, and the dominant responses were in regions 160-218 and 743-854. Conclusions about previously exposed vaccinees were limited because only a handful of AZD1222 recipients were SARS-CoV-2 seropositive at baseline. A significant rise in spike-specific TCR breadth and depth was observed after two AZD1222 doses relative to day 0 and relative to MenACWY recipients. Reportedly, almost half of the unique spike-specific TCRs recognized epitopes lying outside the regions that are mutated in the B.1.351 and B.1.1.7 variants. No day 14 peak-response samples were available, so repertoires were characterized only after the peak T cell response.

A note on this clone: Its antigen is still unknown. No clone much larger than this one lies a single base away; base qualities are absent.

The CDR3 regions of human TCRbeta chains were subjected to immunosequencing. The authors' pipeline ran thus. Repertoire TCRs were matched against a reference library of SARS-CoV-2-specific TCRs generated with the MIRA antigen-specificity platform. Breadth meant the fraction of unique TCRs that were SARS-CoV-2-associated, whereas depth meant the fraction of total T cells that were SARS-CoV-2-associated. Using the MIRA data, every spike-specific TCR was mapped to the spike region that the TCR reacted to and assigned to either a CD4 or a CD8 class. Log10-transformed breadth and depth values were compared by one-way ANOVA with Sidak's multiple comparisons tests. Entries here come from immuneACCESS through TCRdb and include only in-frame sequences with V and J called. Some clones fail to appear in such tables; in the studies checked, an unresolved V gene covers under half of the shortfall, and the cause of the remainder is unknown. Clone size and V and J calls were adopted from that table, with D and trimming inferred from the DNA. The sample yields 95,000 to 150,000 clones; roughly nine tenths were counted once. The ten top clones hold about 27% of the sample.

What the time point label conveys for this sample: baseline before first vaccination. Samples from vaccinated people were obtained from the UK trials COV001 and COV002, which included a single-blind randomized controlled phase 2/3 trial of AZD1222 (ChAdOx1 nCoV-19) in healthy adults. Trial participant PBMC samples were collected at day 0 and day 28 after the second dose for TCRbeta chain sequencing. The CDR3 covers 16 residues, taking in both the cysteine and the phenylalanine. The kept DNA is CDR3 alone, 48 bases in frame from the first base. The germline V gene (reference sequence) sets CDR1 to SGHNT and CDR2 to YYREEE. V is trimmed back by 2 bases and J by 7 bases, and the junction contains 7 bases that no gene match accounts for.

This clonotype was obtained from an adult in good health. The material was peripheral blood, obtained on day 0 of AZD1222 vaccination. The chain uses TRBV5-4 and TRBJ2-3; TRBD2 lines up with 13 middle nucleotides. The CDR3 region: CASSFETSGRMNTQYF. The nucleotide sequence is TGTGCCAGCAGCTTCGAGACTAGCGGGAGGATGAATACGCAGTATTTT.